This T cell receptor (beta chain) was observed in a study of response to subunit inactivated influenza vaccine. TCRdb recomputed calls from the RT-PCR reads with MiXCR, one row per CDR3 protein. The sample lists some 550,000 distinct CDR3 sequences; under 30% were seen once. V was cut by 7 bases and J by 2 bases, with 12 bases left in between. This CDR3 has 13 amino acids. Germline loops: CDR1 MDHEN, CDR2 SYDVKM. This clonotype was found a few times. These data were likewise used in another study, on T cells expressing NK-cell markers. That work states: 5'RACE template switching built TCR beta cDNA with unique molecular identifiers. Of eight sequenced donors, seven were HCMV-seropositive and one HCMV-seronegative. For 6 or 7 donors, the dominant NKG2C+ clonotypes made up roughly 1.0-7.5% of their CD8+ T cells. Several donors' CD3+CD56-NKG2C+ cells were dominated by the same clonotypes.

The chain is built from TRBV28 and TRBJ2-7; D uncertain. The sequence came from a man between 45 and 60 years old who received an inactivated influenza vaccine. The sample was CD4+ T cells sorted from PBMCs, taken 12 days after vaccination. CDR3 in DNA: TGTGCCAGCATTGGGTTGCGTCCCTACGAGCAGTACTTC. It yields the protein CASIGLRPYEQYF.